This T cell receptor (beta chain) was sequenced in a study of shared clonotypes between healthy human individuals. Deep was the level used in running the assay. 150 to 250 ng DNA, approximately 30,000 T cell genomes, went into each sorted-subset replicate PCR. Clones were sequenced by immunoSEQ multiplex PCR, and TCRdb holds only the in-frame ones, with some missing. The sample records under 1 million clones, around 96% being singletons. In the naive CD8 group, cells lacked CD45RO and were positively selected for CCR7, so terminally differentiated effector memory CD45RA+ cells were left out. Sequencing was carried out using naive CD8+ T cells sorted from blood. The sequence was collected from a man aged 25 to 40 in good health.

The CDR3 reads CASSREQGGNEKLFF. CDR3 DNA sequence: TGTGCCAGCAGCCGAGAGCAGGGAGGTAATGAAAAACTGTTTTTT. V usage is TRBV28 and J usage is TRBJ1-4; TRBD1 might be the D (5 bases). There are 15 residues in the CDR3. Deletions cut 6 bases from V and 4 bases from J, with 15 bases between. CDR1 and CDR2 (germline): MDHEN, SYDVKM. The entire variable domain, with the rest obtained from reference TRBV28 and TRBJ1-4, is as follows: DVKVTQSSRYLVKRTGEKVFLECVQDMDHENMFWYRQDPGLGLRLIYFSYDVKMKEKGDIPEGYSVSREKKERFSLILESASTNQTSMYLCASSREQGGNEKLFFGSGTQLSVL.